Listed here are 16 T cell receptor beta chains from one sample, sequenced in a study of blood T cells in healthy people across ages. Using a J-beta primer mix together with a sample-barcoded 5' primer, a second PCR was run for 7 to 11 cycles. MiXCR, run by TCRdb on the 5' RACE reads, gives a single entry per CDR3 protein. The sample shows over 1,200,000 distinct CDR3 sequences, roughly 59% of them seen only once. Sequencing input: blood. The receptors stem from a man between 18 and 35 years old in good health.

This clonotype has more than one count but fewer than ten. The chain recombines TRBV6-6 with TRBJ1-2; TRBD1 is a possible D gene (6 bases). The CDR3 is 16 residues long. V was pared by 0 bases and J by 4 bases, with 15 bases between. Germline-derived CDR1 and CDR2 are MNHNY and SVGAGI (reference sequence). The CDR3 loop reads CASSYSLGQILYGYTF. The CDR3 region has the DNA TGTGCCAGCAGTTACTCCCTCGGACAGATCCTCTATGGCTACACCTTC.

V usage is TRBV12-3 or TRBV12-4 and J usage is TRBJ2-7; 7 bases map to TRBD2. The V and J ends lost 5 bases and 3 bases, in that order; junction bases with no gene match: 10. There are 15 residues in the CDR3. The CDR3 sequence: CASSLPSGGNYEQYF. CDR3 bases: TGTGCCAGCAGTCTCCCCTCGGGGGGTAACTACGAGCAGTACTTC.

This clonotype was recorded a few times. The chain links TRBV18 to TRBJ1-1; unclear D gene. V lost 3 bases and J lost 8, with 10 bases in between. The CDR3 is made up of 12 amino acids. The germline V gene encodes CDR1 KGHSH and CDR2 LQKENI. The CDR3 protein is CASSPPGSEAFF. In nucleotides, the CDR3 is TGTGCCAGCTCACCCCCGGGATCCGAAGCTTTCTTT.

This clonotype has more than one count but fewer than ten. The chain couples TRBV20-1 to TRBJ2-3, with TRBD1 as a possible D gene (6 bases). CDR1 is DFQATT, CDR2 SNEGSKA, per germline (reference sequence). The CDR3 totals 14 residues. With 3 bases removed from V and 2 bases from J, the gap between germline ends came to 12 bases. The chain's CDR3 is CSASPGHLTDTQYF. Written as DNA, the CDR3 is TGCAGTGCTAGCCCGGGACATCTCACAGATACGCAGTATTTT.

The rearrangement uses TRBV4-2 and TRBJ2-7; weak D call: TRBD2 (6 bases). The germline CDR1 and CDR2 sequences are LGHNA and YNFKEQ. Deletions cut 3 bases from V and 5 bases from J, with 17 bases between. The CDR3 has 15 amino acids. This CDR3 reads CASSQAVLAFHEQYF. CDR3 in DNA: TGTGCCAGCAGCCAGGCGGTACTAGCATTCCACGAGCAGTACTTC.

The V and J genes are TRBV9 and TRBJ2-3; 7 nucleotides align to TRBD1. CDR1 is SGDLS, CDR2 YYNGEE, per germline. V trimming: 2 bases; J trimming: 2 bases; junction bases outside the gene matches: 5. CDR3 size: 15 residues. The CDR3 DNA sequence: TGTGCCAGCAGCGTCCGGCAGGGGGTCACAGATACGCAGTATTTT. This translates into CASSVRQGVTDTQYF. The variable domain in full, with the rest retrieved from reference TRBV9 and TRBJ2-3, is DSGVTQTPKHLITATGQRVTLRCSPRSGDLSVYWYQQSLDQGLQFLIQYYNGEERAKGNILERFSAQQFPDLHSELNLSSLELGDSALYFCASSVRQGVTDTQYFGPGTRLTVL.

This clonotype has more than one count but fewer than ten. The chain combines TRBV20-1 with TRBJ2-1; TRBD2 might be the D (6 bases). V was shortened by 0 bases and J by 13 bases, with 19 bases between the two germline ends. The CDR3 is 14 amino acids. Germline V gene data show CDR1 as DFQATT and CDR2 as SNEGSKA (reference sequence). The CDR3 nucleotides are TGCAGTGCTAGAGATCCGGTAGCGGAGACTAAACAGTTCTTC. Protein sequence: CSARDPVAETKQFF.

CDR3 nucleotide sequence: TGCAGCGTAGTCGACAGCTGCACCTACGAGCAGTACTTC. Translated, it gives CSVVDSCTYEQYF. The chain uses TRBV29-1 and TRBJ2-7; TRBD1 might be the D (5 bases). The V end lost 6 bases, the J end lost 2 bases, and 14 bases lay between the germline ends. The germline V gene encodes CDR1 SQVTM and CDR2 ANQGSEA. This CDR3 comprises 13 residues.

The chain combines TRBV29-1 with TRBJ2-1; 9 nucleotides agree with TRBD2. This CDR3 has 13 amino acids. After removal of 4 bases from V and 8 bases from J, the junction contained 6 bases not matched to a gene. The germline V gene has CDR1 SQVTM and CDR2 ANQGSEA. This CDR3 is CSVVGLASDEQFF. Here the CDR3 DNA reads TGCAGCGTTGTGGGACTAGCCTCCGATGAGCAGTTCTTC.

This clonotype came up a few times. The gene calls are TRBV4-1 and TRBJ1-2, with D unresolved. The CDR3 is 15 residues long. Germline loops: CDR1 MGHRA, CDR2 YSYEKL. The V end lost 1 base, the J end lost 5 bases, and 14 bases lay between the germline ends. The CDR3 coding sequence is TGCGCCAGCAGCCAAGGTGGCGGACTTTATTATGGCTACACCTTC. This encodes CASSQGGGLYYGYTF.

The V gene is TRBV2, the J gene TRBJ2-7; 14 bases align to TRBD2. This CDR3 is built from 16 residues. The germline gives CDR1 SNHLY, CDR2 FYNNEI. J lost 2 bases, V lost 8 bases, and 8 bases had no gene match. In DNA form, the CDR3 reads TGTGCCAGCTCCGGGACTAGCGGGAGTGGGGCCTACGAGCAGTACTTC. Protein: CASSGTSGSGAYEQYF.

The chain links TRBV27 to TRBJ2-7, with D possibly matching TRBD1 (6 bases). The germline V gene encodes CDR1 MNHEY and CDR2 SMNVEV (reference sequence). The CDR3 contains 14 residues. V was clipped by 4 bases and J by 3 bases, with 13 bases between them. The CDR3 here is CASSSYQGFYEQYF. The CDR3 DNA follows: TGTGCCAGCAGTTCATACCAGGGGTTCTACGAGCAGTACTTC.

V and J are TRBV6-5 and TRBJ2-4; possibly TRBD2 for D (6 bases). The DNA end lines up better with TRBJ2-7; the J call may be wrong. Per the germline V gene, CDR1 is MNHEY and CDR2 is SVGAGI. The CDR3 is 13 residues long. CDR3 in DNA: TGTGCCAGCAGTTTGCTAGCGTGGGCCGAGCAGTACTTC. It yields the protein CASSLLAWAEQYF.

A few counts support this clonotype. Written as DNA, the CDR3 is TGTGCCAGCAGTTACGCCCAGGGACACTTAAAAGAGACCCAGTACTTC. Translated: CASSYAQGHLKETQYF. The V and J genes are TRBV6-6 and TRBJ2-5; possible D gene TRBD1, 6 bases. Germline V gene sequence: CDR1 MNHNY, CDR2 SVGAGI (reference sequence). V lost 2 bases to trimming and J lost 3 bases, with 16 bases between them. The CDR3 is 16 residues long.

This clonotype appeared a few times. The chain has TRBV7-2 and TRBJ2-7; possibly TRBD1 or TRBD2 for D (6 bases each). Per germline, CDR1 SGHTA and CDR2 FQGNSA. The CDR3 length is 15 residues. V lost 4 bases and J lost 5, with 18 bases in between. CDR3 bases: TGTGCCAGCAGCTGGGATGTGGGGGGCCTCAACGAGCAGTACTTC. This codes for CASSWDVGGLNEQYF.

CDR3: CASSLGGRASTGELFF. CDR3 nucleotides: TGTGCCAGCAGCTTAGGAGGCAGGGCCTCCACCGGGGAGCTGTTTTTT. The genes are TRBV11-3 and TRBJ2-2, with D perhaps TRBD1 (5 bases). The V end was cut by 1 base, the J end by 4 bases, with 13 bases between. The CDR3 runs 16 residues. Per the germline V gene, CDR1 is SGHNT and CDR2 is YENEEA.